The text below deals with one T cell receptor (beta chain). Its antigen is unidentified. This entry belongs to a study of identifying expanded T cells in peripheral blood. The data were produced by immunoSEQ multiplex PCR, yet TCRdb's version contains in-frame clones alone and is incomplete. This table has about 130,000 clones, approximately 86% appearing once. Healthy donors had no documented immune events, such as infections, while sampled. Study results and caveats: Differentially abundant clones: 0.95 to 1.5 between replicates, about 17 at approximately 13 days, approximately 18 at four. Variance in clone template counts between approximately 2-week samples significantly increased with total template count across all healthy donors.

The CDR3 consists of 10 residues. CDR1 and CDR2 (germline): SGHVS, FQNEAQ. The V end lost 2 bases, the J end lost 8 bases, and 3 bases lay between the germline ends. Material: blood. The V and J genes are TRBV7-8 and TRBJ1-1; no firm D call. This TCR was recovered from a person between 18 and 75 years old in good health. The CDR3 sequence: CASSLREAFF. The CDR3 DNA follows: TGTGCCAGCAGCTTACGCGAAGCTTTCTTT.